The clone carrying this T cell receptor (beta chain) came up once. The sample originates from a study of blood T cell repertoires in COVID-19. Some clones are missing from TCRdb's copy, which holds only in-frame ones; the method was immunoSEQ multiplex PCR. The data show tens of thousands of clones, approximately 87% seen once. V dropped 8 bases and J dropped 0 bases, with 10 bases sitting between them. Germline CDR1 is MNHEY and CDR2 is SVGAGI. CDR3 size: 13 residues. Sequencing used peripheral blood. The receptor comes from an older woman with acute or convalescent COVID-19. The J gene is TRBJ1-1, the V gene TRBV6-5; D possibly corresponds to TRBD1 (6 bases). CDR3 region: CASWTVLNTEAFF. The DNA for the CDR3 is TGTGCCAGCTGGACAGTTTTGAACACTGAAGCTTTCTTT.